This T cell receptor beta chain was captured in a study of cytomegalovirus exposure and HLA in healthy donors. Notes on the study in general: There were reportedly fewer N-insertions in an Asian-associated ancestry cluster than the approximately 700-donor mean, in a later analysis. When analyzed later, a missense DCLRE1C variant was found to be linked to TCR beta V- and J-gene trimming. The study had only CMV serostatus as immune exposure information.

PCR was performed using 60 Vbeta and 13 Jbeta primers. How the authors handled the data: The count from a later analysis was some 76 million unique TCR beta chains, approximately 9.9 million of them shared. Clones were read by immunoSEQ multiplex PCR, and TCRdb kept only the in-frame ones, dropping some. V and J calls and clone size are those listed in that table; D and trimming were worked out from the DNA. The sample carries some 130,000 clones, 75% to 90% recorded once. Germline V lookup: CDR1 SNHLY, CDR2 FYNNEI. The CDR3 runs to 13 residues. Trimming stripped 5 bases from V and 3 bases from J, with 10 bases between. About this clone: Antigen: not known.

Sample: PBMCs. This receptor was taken from a woman aged 45-60 years in good health and CMV-seropositive. The chain combines TRBV2 with TRBJ2-5; D perhaps matches TRBD1 (6 bases). CDR3 sequence: CASSKRTEETQYF. The CDR3, as DNA: TGTGCCAGCAGTAAAAGGACAGAAGAGACCCAGTACTTC.